This TCR beta chain is from a study of T cells in women clearing cervical HPV infection (dated by TCRdb to 2017 to 2018). Concerning the study at large: The cases were some 25 women with histologically confirmed HPV16-related CIN3 or worse, and 2 of these cases were invasive cancers. The 20 to 25 controls were women who cleared a single incident HPV16 infection within 12 months without developing precancer or cancer. Case blood was taken at the visit when the lesion was first identified, whereas control blood was taken when infection was no longer detected. Among cases, blood sampling came a median of approximately 150 days after lesion detection, with an interquartile range of about 80 to 230 days. Since HLA typing was available for only a few women, HLA type could not be ruled out as a confounder. Nested within Costa Rica's Guanacaste HPV Natural History Study, an exploratory proof-of-principle case-control study compared TCR repertoires across cervical HPV16 outcomes. Cases and controls were matched on age within five years and on year of sample collection. A median age of approximately 34 years was observed in cases versus more than 37 in controls, and no significant differences in baseline characteristics were found. In the parent cohort, 9,000 to 13,000 women aged 18 or older were enrolled in Guanacaste, Costa Rica, during 1993 to 1994 and were followed for seven years. As quality controls, five blinded duplicates were added to each group, bringing the total to approximately 60 samples made up of around 50 participants and ten or so replicates. Overall study outcomes, separate from this receptor: Because of the cross-sectional design, the study could not determine whether the associations came before infection or resulted from infection, and neither effector/memory subsets nor HPV-specific T cells were isolated. By combining richness with V gene abundances, random forest classifiers separated cases from controls with an estimated AUC of about 0.83. Across sequencing depths, CIN3+ cases showed significantly higher TCR repertoire richness than controls, but evenness did not differ between the groups. Because the number of T cells in each sample was unknown, differences in richness could reflect differing T-cell content rather than repertoire biology.

Every participant had a single incident cervical HPV16 infection, and women with prevalent HPV16 infections were excluded. Cervical HPV DNA was detected by MY09/MY11 PCR, and genotyping was performed by dot-blot hybridization. Approximately 15 mL of heparinized blood were centrifuged, and the buffy coat was aliquoted, frozen at -30°C, then stored at -80°C. QIAGEN kits were used to extract genomic DNA from buffy coat specimens. As for this clone: Its antigen is unknown.

The immunoSEQ assay used multiplex PCR to amplify TCR beta CDR3 regions from an average of around 1,200 ng of genomic DNA per sample. Primer bias was corrected in the assay by using a complete synthetic TCR repertoire to establish an amplification baseline. Amplicons were sequenced on the Illumina platform. The authors processed their data as follows. Sequences were error-corrected by clustering with frequency ratios and a modified nearest-neighbor algorithm and were then analyzed in the immunoSEQ Analyzer with IMGT gene definitions. At each rarefaction depth, TCR richness and evenness were averaged over 20 rarefaction repeats, and samples with fewer sequences than the depth were excluded. Relative abundances of V, D and J genes were compared between groups using Wilcoxon rank sum tests, with FDR correction applied. In the blinded duplicates, the intraclass correlation was approximately 96% for TCR richness and averaged around 78% across around 66 gene segments. TCRdb holds this immuneACCESS table with in-frame rearrangements only. Some clones are missing; in checked studies, unresolved V genes explain under half, and the rest has no known cause. V and J calls and clone size follow that table, whereas D and trimming were derived from the DNA. The table kept for this sample lists around 19,000 clones. Roughly 4.6% of the sample is taken by the ten largest.

The sequence derives from a woman aged 18-70 years with a cervical HPV16 infection that either progressed to CIN3+ or cleared (not recorded which). The specimen was blood buffy coat.

The CDR3 region reads CASSPHRFTTDTQYF. The part of the CDR3 DNA that was read is TGCGCCAGCAGTCCCCACAGGTTTACCACAGATACG. Recombination linked TRBV5-1 to TRBJ2-3, and perhaps TRBD1 as D gene, on 5 matching bases. The read stops 3 residues short of the end of the CDR3; the missing end is completed from the germline J gene. The CDR3 starts with the cysteine, ends with the phenylalanine, and has 15 residues. Only the CDR3 bases that were read are kept: 36 of them, in frame from base 1. CDR1 is given as SGHRS and CDR2 as YFSETQ, both from the germline V gene. V sheds 5 bases and J sheds 2 bases, leaving 15 bases between their ends.